The 4 T cell receptor beta chains below come from one sample, sequenced in a study of blood T cell repertoires in COVID-19. Assay used: immunoSEQ multiplex PCR; TCRdb lists only in-frame clones, some missing. The data contain over 65,000 clones, around 80% of them singletons. The sample comprised peripheral blood. These receptors all stem from a human donor in a cohort sampled during active COVID-19.

CDR3 DNA sequence: TGTGCCAGCAGTTACGGCTCCGGCACAGATACGCAGTATTTT. Translation: CASSYGSGTDTQYF. The V gene is TRBV6-6, the J gene TRBJ2-3; D unresolved. The germline V gene has CDR1 MNHNY and CDR2 SVGAGI (reference sequence). Trimming removed 2 bases at V and 1 base at J, with 7 bases between. This CDR3 region has 14 residues.

The CDR3 region is CASSVATGTYEQYF. In DNA form, the CDR3 reads TGTGCCAGCAGCGTAGCTACAGGGACCTACGAGCAGTACTTC. The rearrangement uses TRBV9 and TRBJ2-7; maybe TRBD1 (6 bases). The V gene lost 0 bases and the J gene lost 2 bases, with 9 bases spanning the gap. The germline V gene encodes CDR1 SGDLS and CDR2 YYNGEE. The CDR3 covers 14 residues.

This clone was seen a single time. V gene TRBV2 combines with J gene TRBJ2-3; D gene uncertain. Germline CDR1 reads SNHLY; CDR2 reads FYNNEI. V lost 9 bases and J 0 bases, leaving 13 bases between the germline ends. The CDR3 totals 14 residues. The CDR3 spells CASSVSASTDTQYF. The CDR3 nucleotides read TGTGCCAGTTCGGTTTCTGCTAGCACAGATACGCAGTATTTT.

The gene calls are TRBV7-8 and TRBJ1-1; perhaps TRBD1 as D (5 bases). Germline loops: CDR1 SGHVS, CDR2 FQNEAQ. Trimming cost V 5 bases and J 4 bases, with 11 bases left between them. CDR3 size: 13 residues. Written as DNA, the CDR3 is TGTGCCAGCAGCCTGGACCAGGGCACTGAAGCTTTCTTT. Its protein product is CASSLDQGTEAFF. Drawing the rest from reference TRBV7-8 and TRBJ1-1, the complete variable domain is GAGVSQSPRYKVAKRGQDVALRCDPISGHVSLFWYQQALGQGPEFLTYFQNEAQLDKSGLPSDRFFAERPEGSVSTLKIQRTQQEDSAVYLCASSLDQGTEAFFGQGTRLTVV.